The 25 T cell receptor beta chains given below trace back to one sample, sequenced in a study of cytomegalovirus exposure and HLA in healthy donors. The study ran its PCR with 60 Vbeta and 13 Jbeta primers. TCRdb's table, derived via immunoSEQ multiplex PCR, lists solely in-frame clones and lacks some. The table includes around 150,000 clones, 80% detected once. Sample: PBMCs. The receptors shown here come from a man aged 35-49 years in good health and CMV-seropositive.

Only one count was recorded for this clone. V and J are TRBV5-6 and TRBJ1-5; possible D gene TRBD1, 5 bases. There are 14 residues in the CDR3. The V end lost 3 bases, the J end lost 3 bases, and 10 bases lay between the germline ends. CDR1 SGHDT and CDR2 YYEEEE come from the germline V gene. The CDR3 coding sequence is TGTGCCAGCAGCTATAGACAGCTCAATCAGCCCCAGCATTTT. Protein sequence: CASSYRQLNQPQHF.

The rearrangement joins TRBV19 to TRBJ1-5; D is possibly TRBD1 (5 bases). CDR1 and CDR2 from the germline V gene are LNHDA and SQIVND (reference sequence). With 6 bases removed from V and 1 base from J, the gap between germline ends came to 10 bases. This CDR3 spans 14 amino acids. This CDR3 is CASRARASNQPQHF. CDR3 DNA: TGTGCCAGTAGAGCCAGGGCAAGCAATCAGCCCCAGCATTTT. The full variable domain, rest sourced from reference TRBV19 and TRBJ1-5, is DGGITQSPKYLFRKEGQNVTLSCEQNLNHDAMYWYRQDPGQGLRLIYYSQIVNDFQKGDIAEGYSVSREKKESFPLTVTSAQKNPTAFYLCASRARASNQPQHFGDGTRLSIL.

The CDR3 bases are TGTGCCAGCAGTTACTCTAGCGGAGGGTACAATGAGCAGTTCTTC. It encodes CASSYSSGGYNEQFF. The rearrangement links TRBV6-5 to TRBJ2-1, with a tentative D call TRBD2 (6 bases). Germline values: CDR1 MNHEY, CDR2 SVGAGI. The CDR3 extends over 15 amino acids. Trimming shortened V by 0 bases and J by 4 bases, and 10 bases separated the two germline ends.

This clone was counted only a few times. The rearrangement joins TRBV29-1 to TRBJ2-5; TRBD2 aligns across 9 bases. Gene TRBJ2-7 matches the end of the DNA better, so the J call may be wrong. This CDR3 contains 15 residues. The germline V gene encodes CDR1 SQVTM and CDR2 ANQGSEA. The CDR3 region has the DNA TGCAGCGTTATACGGGCGGGGGGGCCCGGGTACGAGCAGTACTTC. It specifies CSVIRAGGPGYEQYF.

The chain carries TRBV2 and TRBJ2-1; TRBD2 aligns across 13 bases. J was trimmed by 1 base and V by 6 bases; bases with no gene match: 6. The CDR3 contains 17 residues. Germline CDR1 is SNHLY and CDR2 is FYNNEI. The CDR3 bases are TGTGCCAGCAGCGGGGCGACTAGCGGGAGGTCCTACAATGAGCAGTTCTTC. Translation: CASSGATSGRSYNEQFF.

The genes are TRBV7-6 and TRBJ1-1; D is possibly TRBD1 (5 bases). Per germline, CDR1 SGHVS and CDR2 FNYEAQ. V was cut by 1 base and J by 0 bases, with 6 bases left in between. The CDR3 is 14 residues long. Here the CDR3 reads CASSLGQLNTEAFF. In DNA, the CDR3 is TGTGCCAGCAGCTTAGGACAGCTGAACACTGAAGCTTTCTTT.

This chain uses TRBV7-2 with TRBJ1-6; D may be TRBD1 (5 bases). Germline lookup yields CDR1 SGHTA and CDR2 FQGNSA. V lost 4 bases and J 3 bases, leaving 10 bases between the germline ends. The CDR3 is 15 amino acids. In DNA, the CDR3 is TGTGCCAGCAGCTACGGGGGAAACTATAATTCACCCCTCCACTTT. Translated: CASSYGGNYNSPLHF.

This clone is a singleton in its sample. The chain employs TRBV7-2 and TRBJ2-5, with 8 bases matching TRBD2. The junction had 7 bases not matched to a gene; V was cut back by 5 bases and J by 5 bases. CDR3 length equals 14 residues. Germline V CDR1 and CDR2: SGHTA, FQGNSA. The CDR3 loop reads CASSAQSGSETQYF. The CDR3 nucleotides are TGTGCCAGCAGCGCCCAGAGCGGGAGCGAGACCCAGTACTTC.

V and J are TRBV9 and TRBJ1-1; 7 bases fit TRBD1. After removal of 0 bases from V and 6 bases from J, the junction contained 5 bases not matched to a gene. CDR3 length: 14 amino acids. The germline CDR1 and CDR2 sequences are SGDLS and YYNGEE. The CDR3 coding sequence is TGTGCCAGCAGCGTAGCGGCAGGGGGATCTGAAGCTTTCTTT. It translates to CASSVAAGGSEAFF. The whole variable domain, remainder taken from reference TRBV9 and TRBJ1-1, is DSGVTQTPKHLITATGQRVTLRCSPRSGDLSVYWYQQSLDQGLQFLIQYYNGEERAKGNILERFSAQQFPDLHSELNLSSLELGDSALYFCASSVAAGGSEAFFGQGTRLTVV.

V gene TRBV19 combines with J gene TRBJ2-3; 8 positions agree with TRBD2. Losses at the gene ends were 3 bases for V and 6 bases for J; bases not matched to a gene: 5. The germline V gene has CDR1 LNHDA and CDR2 SQIVND (reference sequence). The CDR3 is 14 amino acids. The DNA of the CDR3 is TGTGCCAGTAGTATGGGGACTAGTGCGGATACGCAGTATTTT. Protein: CASSMGTSADTQYF.

The chain is built from TRBV5-1 and TRBJ1-2; 10 bases agree with TRBD1. CDR1 and CDR2 (germline): SGHRS, YFSETQ. With 7 bases clipped from V and 4 bases from J, the junction kept 13 bases outside the gene matches. The length of the CDR3 is 16 residues. This CDR3 is CASSPGQGFEGYGYTF. The CDR3 region has the DNA TGCGCCAGCTCGCCGGGACAGGGGTTCGAGGGCTATGGCTACACCTTC.

The chain couples TRBV9 to TRBJ2-3; tentative D call: TRBD2 (5 bases). Trimming stripped 1 base from V and 0 bases from J, with 9 bases between. This CDR3 contains 15 residues. Germline values: CDR1 SGDLS, CDR2 YYNGEE. CDR3 nucleotide sequence: TGTGCCAGCAGCGTACAAAGCGGTAGCACAGATACGCAGTATTTT. It codes for CASSVQSGSTDTQYF.

The rearrangement uses TRBV28 and TRBJ1-2, with TRBD1 matching 7 bases. Trimming removed 9 bases from V and 5 bases from J; junction bases left unmatched: 9. Germline V gene sequence: CDR1 MDHEN, CDR2 SYDVKM. This CDR3 contains 13 residues. The CDR3 bases are TGTGCCAGTATAACCCAACAGGGGTATGGCTACACCTTC. The encoded protein is CASITQQGYGYTF.

This clone was observed once. V is TRBV25-1 and J is TRBJ1-3, with D tentatively TRBD1 (5 bases). CDR1 and CDR2 from the germline V gene are MGHDK and SYGVNS. Trimming cost V 8 bases and J 7 bases, with 15 bases left between them. This CDR3 contains 13 residues. The CDR3 bases are TGTGCCAGCGGGGCCCCGGTCGGGAACACCATATATTTT. Its protein product is CASGAPVGNTIYF.

This clone was detected only a few times. The chain has TRBV19 and TRBJ1-1; TRBD1 matches 10 bases. CDR1 is LNHDA and CDR2 is SQIVND in the germline V gene (reference sequence). The CDR3 sequence is 19 residues long. The trim removed 0 bases at V and 2 bases at J, leaving 12 bases unmatched. The CDR3 spells CASSIDQQGQGTLNTEAFF. The CDR3, as DNA: TGTGCCAGTAGTATAGATCAACAGGGACAGGGGACTCTAAACACTGAAGCTTTCTTT. The full variable domain, in which reference TRBV19 and TRBJ1-1 provide the parts outside the CDR3, is DGGITQSPKYLFRKEGQNVTLSCEQNLNHDAMYWYRQDPGQGLRLIYYSQIVNDFQKGDIAEGYSVSREKKESFPLTVTSAQKNPTAFYLCASSIDQQGQGTLNTEAFFGQGTRLTVV.

The DNA of the CDR3 is TGTGCCAGCAGTGTCTCACTAGCGGGTTACAATGAGCAGTTCTTC. This sequence encodes CASSVSLAGYNEQFF. The chain recombines TRBV2 with TRBJ2-1; the match to TRBD2 covers 9 bases. Germline loops: CDR1 SNHLY, CDR2 FYNNEI. V trimming: 4 bases; J trimming: 4 bases; junction bases outside the gene matches: 5. This CDR3 has 15 residues.

This chain joins TRBV7-9 and TRBJ2-7; the D is unclear. Germline-derived CDR1 and CDR2 are SEHNR and FQNEAQ (reference sequence). V gave up 5 bases and J gave up 6 bases, with 11 bases separating them. This CDR3 has 12 residues. This chain's CDR3 is CASSAELVEQYF. In DNA, the CDR3 is TGTGCCAGCAGCGCGGAGTTGGTCGAGCAGTACTTC.

A remark on this clone: The junction does not match germline at one end; this may be a read error. The gene calls are TRBV5-1 and TRBJ1-6; D is undetermined. Germline V CDR1 and CDR2: SGHRS, YFSETQ. The CDR3 extends over 14 amino acids. CDR3 nucleotides: TGCGCCAGCAGTTTGGCACAGAATAATTCACCCCTCCACTTT. Translation gives CASSLAQNNSPLHF.

V gene TRBV6-1 combines with J gene TRBJ1-1, with D tentatively TRBD1 (5 bases). Germline assignment: CDR1 MNHNS and CDR2 SASEGT. V shed 6 bases and J shed 3 bases, with 17 bases lying between them. The CDR3 covers 15 residues. CDR3 region: CASRDLTGGHTEAFF. The CDR3 nucleotides are TGTGCCAGCAGAGACCTCACAGGCGGTCACACTGAAGCTTTCTTT.

The gene calls are TRBV18 and TRBJ2-3; no clear D. This CDR3 is 12 amino acids long. CDR1 and CDR2 from the germline V gene are KGHSH and LQKENI. The V end was cut by 3 bases, the J end by 4 bases, with 5 bases between. The CDR3 region has the DNA TGTGCCAGCTCACCTTTCGCAGATACGCAGTATTTT. Protein sequence: CASSPFADTQYF.

The gene calls are TRBV13 and TRBJ1-2, with D perhaps TRBD1 (6 bases). Per the germline V gene, CDR1 is PRHDT and CDR2 is FYEKMQ (reference sequence). The V and J ends lost 0 bases and 4 bases respectively, with 12 bases between them. The length of the CDR3 is 15 residues. CDR3 region: CASSLGGASLYGYTF. CDR3 nucleotide sequence: TGTGCCAGCAGCTTAGGGGGGGCTTCCCTCTATGGCTACACCTTC.

The chain carries TRBV7-6 and TRBJ1-2; tentatively, D is TRBD1 (5 bases). CDR3 length: 13 amino acids. The germline V and J ends were trimmed by 0 bases and 8 bases, with 10 bases remaining between them. Per germline, CDR1 SGHVS and CDR2 FNYEAQ. CDR3 nucleotide sequence: TGTGCCAGCAGCTTAGCGCGGGGGTTGGGCTACACCTTC. The encoded protein is CASSLARGLGYTF.

The chain has TRBV5-4 and TRBJ2-3, with 12 bases aligning to TRBD2. This CDR3 is 16 amino acids long. CDR1 and CDR2 from the germline V gene are SGHNT and YYREEE (reference sequence). Trimming cost V 0 bases and J 8 bases; bases outside gene matches: 7. In DNA, the CDR3 is TGTGCCAGCAGCTTGGGGGCTAGCGGGAGGGCCAGTACGCAGTATTTT. This codes for CASSLGASGRASTQYF.

The chain has TRBV5-1 and TRBJ2-1; no reliable D call. V lost 7 bases and J 0 bases, leaving 11 bases between the germline ends. The CDR3 extends over 14 amino acids. Germline V gene data show CDR1 as SGHRS and CDR2 as YFSETQ. The CDR3 DNA reads as TGCGCCAGCGAATCTTCGGGCTCCTACAATGAGCAGTTCTTC. This translates into CASESSGSYNEQFF.

This chain connects TRBV6-5 to TRBJ2-7; TRBD1 matches 9 bases. V trimming: 5 bases; J trimming: 3 bases; junction bases outside the gene matches: 2. In germline, CDR1 is MNHEY, CDR2 SVGAGI. This CDR3 contains 13 residues. The CDR3 spells CASSRDRDYEQYF. The CDR3 coding sequence is TGTGCCAGCAGTCGGGACAGGGACTACGAGCAGTACTTC.